Each of the 20 T cell receptor beta chains below was sequenced from the same sample in a study of cytomegalovirus exposure and HLA in healthy donors. In the PCR, 60 Vbeta and 13 Jbeta primers were used. Using immunoSEQ multiplex PCR, the repertoire was profiled, and TCRdb retains in-frame clones only, with some absent. The sample consists of some 200,000 clones, over 75% of them appearing once. Sequencing was performed on PBMCs. These receptors were collected from a man aged 35 to 55 in good health and CMV-seropositive.

This clone was seen a single time. The chain combines TRBV6-6 with TRBJ1-4; D remains ambiguous. Germline loops: CDR1 MNHNY, CDR2 SVGAGI (reference sequence). The CDR3 consists of 15 residues. Deletions cut 1 base from V and 3 bases from J, with 9 bases between. The CDR3 region has the DNA TGTGCCAGCAGTTACTTCGGGTCTTCTAATGAAAAACTGTTTTTT. It yields the protein CASSYFGSSNEKLFF.

This clone was seen once. J is TRBJ2-7 and V is TRBV11-3; 8 nucleotides match TRBD2. The trim removed 3 bases at V and 2 bases at J, leaving 6 bases unmatched. Germline lookup yields CDR1 SGHNT and CDR2 YENEEA. The CDR3 is 15 residues long. For the CDR3, the DNA is TGTGCCAGCAGCTTGGGAGCGGGGGCTCCCTACGAGCAGTACTTC. Translated: CASSLGAGAPYEQYF.

The rearrangement joins TRBV27 to TRBJ2-7; maybe TRBD1 (6 bases). V was clipped by 6 bases and J by 4 bases, with 22 bases between them. Germline lookup yields CDR1 MNHEY and CDR2 SMNVEV (reference sequence). The CDR3 is 16 amino acids. The CDR3 here is CASRSGEGGWFYEQYF. CDR3 in DNA: TGTGCCAGCAGGTCAGGGGAAGGAGGATGGTTTTACGAGCAGTACTTC.

The gene calls are TRBV4-1 and TRBJ1-2, with TRBD1 as a possible D gene (5 bases). The V gene lost 2 bases and the J gene lost 2 bases, with 12 bases spanning the gap. Germline loops: CDR1 MGHRA, CDR2 YSYEKL. The CDR3 is 15 residues long. CDR3 loop: CASSQPGGGNYGYTF. The CDR3 DNA reads TGCGCCAGCAGCCAACCCGGCGGGGGAAACTATGGCTACACCTTC.

This clone was observed a handful of times. V usage is TRBV27 and J usage is TRBJ1-5; the D is unclear. V lost 6 bases to trimming and J lost 3 bases, with 21 bases between them. Germline assignment: CDR1 MNHEY and CDR2 SMNVEV (reference sequence). The CDR3 runs to 17 residues. The DNA of the CDR3 is TGTGCCAGCAGCCGGGTCGGGGTGGCATATACCAATCAGCCCCAGCATTTT. Translated: CASSRVGVAYTNQPQHF.

The gene calls are TRBV12-5 and TRBJ2-1; 7 bases line up with TRBD1. The CDR3 spans 16 residues. Germline V lookup: CDR1 LGHNT, CDR2 FRNRAP. Trimming cost V 4 bases and J 10 bases; bases outside gene matches: 16. The CDR3 region has the DNA TGTGCTAGTGGTTCCCTGCCCACAGGGGCCCCAGGCGAGCAGTTCTTC. Its protein is CASGSLPTGAPGEQFF.

The rearrangement uses TRBV5-5 and TRBJ2-7; D may be TRBD2 (5 bases). The CDR3 has 11 residues. The V end was cut by 4 bases, the J end by 6 bases, with 8 bases between. CDR1 is SGHKS and CDR2 is YYEKEE in the germline V gene (reference sequence). The CDR3 DNA reads TGTGCCAGCAGCCCGGACTTCGAGCAGTACTTC. Its translation: CASSPDFEQYF.

This chain joins TRBV25-1 and TRBJ2-3, with 8 bases aligning to TRBD2. Germline values: CDR1 MGHDK, CDR2 SYGVNS. The V gene end was trimmed by 6 bases and the J gene end by 6 bases; junction bases not matched to a gene: 11. There are 15 residues in the CDR3. The CDR3 here is CASSPGLVTLDTQYF. Here the CDR3 DNA reads TGTGCCAGCAGCCCGGGACTAGTTACTCTGGATACGCAGTATTTT.

The CDR3 coding sequence is TGTGCCAGCAGCTTGGAGAGTACCGGGGAGCTGTTTTTT. Protein sequence: CASSLESTGELFF. V gene TRBV5-4 combines with J gene TRBJ2-2, with D hard to call. Trimming removed 0 bases from V and 5 bases from J, with 5 bases in between. Per germline, CDR1 SGHNT and CDR2 YYREEE (reference sequence). The CDR3 totals 13 residues.

Turning to this clone: One end of the junction fails to match germline, which may point to a read error. The gene calls are TRBV7-9 and TRBJ1-4; D call uncertain. Germline V CDR1 and CDR2: SEHNR, FQNEAQ (reference sequence). This CDR3 contains 12 residues. For the CDR3, the DNA is TGTTCCAGCAGCTCCCTCGAGCTCAAACTGTTTTTT. Encoded protein: CSSSSLELKLFF.

This clone was picked up one time. CDR3: CASGSGSCNGYTF. CDR3 DNA: TGTGCCAGCGGGTCAGGGTCGTGTAATGGCTACACCTTC. The chain combines TRBV21-1 with TRBJ1-2; the table names TRBD1, a call not compared with the DNA. TRBV21-1 represents a pseudogene. This CDR3 region has 13 residues.

V is TRBV19 and J is TRBJ2-7, with 9 nucleotides matching TRBD1. The CDR3 is 14 residues long. CDR1 and CDR2 (germline): LNHDA, SQIVND (reference sequence). With V trimmed by 5 bases and J by 4 bases, 6 bases remained unmatched. Here the CDR3 reads CASSPGGQGYEQYF. The CDR3 DNA reads TGTGCCAGTAGTCCCGGGGGACAGGGATACGAGCAGTACTTC.

The rearrangement links TRBV9 to TRBJ2-5, with D possibly being TRBD2 (5 bases). Trimming removed 4 bases from V and 5 bases from J, with 18 bases in between. The CDR3 runs to 15 residues. Germline V gene lookup returns CDR1 SGDLS and CDR2 YYNGEE. CDR3 residues: CASSYTPTSSETQYF. As DNA, the CDR3 is TGTGCCAGCAGCTATACCCCTACTAGTTCTGAGACCCAGTACTTC.

The V and J genes are TRBV4-3 and TRBJ2-7; perhaps TRBD2 as D (5 bases). Per the germline V gene, CDR1 is LGHNA and CDR2 is YSLEER. The CDR3 consists of 15 residues. The ends were cut back, 4 bases at V and 2 bases at J, with 15 bases in the middle. The CDR3 loop reads CASSLTVDSAYEQYF. The CDR3 coding sequence is TGCGCCAGCAGCCTCACGGTGGACTCTGCCTACGAGCAGTACTTC.

The chain couples TRBV6-5 to TRBJ2-2; TRBD1 matches 9 bases. J gave up 3 bases and V 10 bases, and 3 bases lay outside the gene matches. Germline CDR1 reads MNHEY; CDR2 reads SVGAGI. The CDR3 contains 13 residues. CDR3 protein: CAIQGADTGELFF. As DNA, the CDR3 is TGTGCCATACAGGGGGCCGACACCGGGGAGCTGTTTTTT.

The chain links TRBV5-4 to TRBJ2-5; D may be TRBD1 (5 bases). CDR3 length equals 14 residues. The germline V gene has CDR1 SGHNT and CDR2 YYREEE (reference sequence). V lost 0 bases and J lost 5, with 11 bases in between. The CDR3 loop is CASSLARAPETQYF. CDR3 sequence (DNA): TGTGCCAGCAGCTTGGCCAGGGCGCCGGAGACCCAGTACTTC.

The chain carries TRBV6-1 and TRBJ2-2; 8 bases match TRBD1. Germline trimming cut 8 bases from V and 0 bases from J; bases unmatched to any gene: 5. In germline, CDR1 is MNHNS, CDR2 SASEGT. The CDR3 consists of 15 residues. The CDR3 DNA follows: TGTGCCAGCCCAGGACAGGGCCCGAACACCGGGGAGCTGTTTTTT. Translated, it gives CASPGQGPNTGELFF.

The chain uses TRBV4-1 and TRBJ2-7; 8 bases fit TRBD2. This CDR3 has 17 amino acids. Germline CDR1 and CDR2: MGHRA and YSYEKL. Trimming took 2 bases from V and 4 from J; bases not matched to a gene: 13. CDR3 protein: CASSQSIPGGPGYEQYF. The CDR3 region has the DNA TGCGCCAGCAGCCAAAGCATCCCGGGGGGGCCCGGATACGAGCAGTACTTC.

The chain couples TRBV6-5 to TRBJ2-3; a weak D match, TRBD1 (6 bases). V was clipped by 0 bases and J by 0 bases, with 10 bases between them. The CDR3 runs to 16 residues. Germline V lookup: CDR1 MNHEY, CDR2 SVGAGI. The CDR3, as DNA: TGTGCCAGCAGTTACTCCCAGAGGGGGAGCACAGATACGCAGTATTTT. Translation: CASSYSQRGSTDTQYF.

The V and J genes are TRBV9 and TRBJ2-7, with D possibly matching TRBD1 (5 bases). V shed 4 bases and J shed 4 bases, with 15 bases lying between them. This CDR3 spans 14 amino acids. Germline V CDR1 and CDR2: SGDLS, YYNGEE. CDR3 sequence: CASSPQESLYEQYF. CDR3 nucleotides: TGTGCCAGCAGCCCACAGGAGAGCCTTTACGAGCAGTACTTC.